There are many counts of the clone carrying this T cell receptor (beta chain). Its antigen is not identified. The source of the sample is a study of CD8 T cells in ankylosing spondylitis. Study results and limitations: From matched ankylosing spondylitis synovial fluid, disease-linked clones were reportedly recovered at significantly enriched levels. Among TCR beta sequences, a motif of several highly homologous variants appeared characteristic of ankylosing spondylitis blood. Past research had described some motif variants in reactive arthritis synovial fluid and blood.

This CDR3 comprises 15 residues. The V gene's germline CDR1 is DFQATT and CDR2 SNEGSKA (reference sequence). Trimming cost V 3 bases and J 3 bases; bases outside gene matches: 8. Generation of TCR beta libraries employed quantitative 5'-RACE incorporating molecular barcodes. From the 5' RACE reads, TCRdb called clonotypes with MiXCR, one entry per CDR3 protein. The sample contains some 29,000 distinct CDR3 sequences, about 7.2% of which appear only once. The chain joins TRBV20-1 to TRBJ2-7, with 10 bases matching TRBD1. The specimen was blood, either unsorted or a sorted T cell fraction (not recorded which). The sequence was collected from a male donor with ankylosing spondylitis or in good health (not recorded which). The CDR3 region is CSASPRQGAGYEQYF. The CDR3 DNA sequence: TGCAGTGCTAGTCCTAGACAGGGGGCTGGCTACGAGCAGTACTTC.